This entry lists 16 T cell receptor beta chains sequenced from one sample in a study of T cells in Graves' hyperthyroidism and ophthalmopathy. Amplification of TCR beta CDR3 regions was performed using RNA transcripts as template. The TCR CDR3 was amplified in a first-round RT-PCR using the HTBI primer set. TCRdb processed the multiplex PCR reads anew with MiXCR; each CDR3 protein has one entry. The table lists hundreds of thousands of distinct CDR3 sequences, 14% of them singletons. The sequencing sample was made of blood. Source of these receptors: a woman in her 50s with Graves' ophthalmopathy.

This clonotype was detected only a few times. The genes are TRBV5-6 and TRBJ1-4; D is unclear. CDR1 SGHDT and CDR2 YYEEEE come from the germline V gene. Trimming shortened V by 2 bases and J by 8 bases, and 13 bases separated the two germline ends. The CDR3 covers 14 residues. CDR3: CASSLAGVLEKLFF. CDR3 DNA: TGTGCCAGCAGCTTAGCAGGCGTGTTAGAAAAACTGTTTTTT.

This clonotype was found many times. This CDR3 reads CATNGLFAAWVYNEQFF. CDR3 in DNA: TGTGCCACGAACGGGCTTTTCGCGGCATGGGTCTACAATGAGCAGTTCTTC. V gene TRBV6-2 or TRBV6-3 combines with J gene TRBJ2-1; the D is unclear. V lost 10 bases, J lost 3 bases, and 25 bases lay in between. Germline-derived CDR1 and CDR2 are MNHEY and SVGEGT. The CDR3 extends over 17 amino acids.

V usage is TRBV5-1 and J usage is TRBJ2-5; 15 bases line up with TRBD2. J lost 3 bases, V lost 0 bases, and 3 bases had no gene match. The germline V gene has CDR1 SGHRS and CDR2 YFSETQ. This CDR3 comprises 17 residues. CDR3 DNA sequence: TGCGCCAGCAGCTTGGAGGGACTAGCGGGGGGAAAAGAGACCCAGTACTTC. Its protein is CASSLEGLAGGKETQYF.

This clonotype was picked up one time. V gene TRBV4-2 combines with J gene TRBJ2-2; 10 bases agree with TRBD2. Germline CDR1 LGHNA, CDR2 YNFKEQ. V gave up 3 bases and J gave up 3 bases; unmatched junction bases: 7. The CDR3 consists of 17 residues. The CDR3 spells CASSQSGLAGDTGELFF. The CDR3 nucleotides are TGTGCCAGCAGCCAGTCGGGGCTAGCGGGAGACACCGGGGAGCTGTTTTTT.

This clonotype was observed many times. The chain combines TRBV18 with TRBJ2-7; the D gene is possibly TRBD2 (6 bases). CDR3 length: 15 residues. CDR1 KGHSH and CDR2 LQKENI come from the germline V gene. The germline V and J ends were trimmed by 3 bases and 0 bases, with 12 bases remaining between them. The DNA for the CDR3 is TGTGCCAGCTCACCGGTGGCGGAGGGCTCCTACGAGCAGTACTTC. It encodes CASSPVAEGSYEQYF.

The chain has TRBV7-3 and TRBJ1-2; D might be TRBD1 (5 bases). V shed 5 bases and J shed 3 bases, with 10 bases lying between them. Per germline, CDR1 SGHTA and CDR2 FQGTGA. This CDR3 spans 13 amino acids. This CDR3 is CASSAGPYYGYTF. The CDR3 DNA is TGTGCCAGCAGCGCGGGACCCTACTATGGCTACACCTTC.

This sequence joins TRBV7-9 and TRBJ2-1, with D tentatively TRBD1 or TRBD2 (5 bases each). CDR1 and CDR2 from the germline V gene are SEHNR and FQNEAQ (reference sequence). V lost 1 base, J lost 1 base, and 14 bases lay in between. This CDR3 spans 17 amino acids. The CDR3 sequence is CASSLGPGTLSYNEQFF. The DNA of the CDR3 is TGTGCCAGCAGCTTAGGACCCGGGACCCTTTCCTACAATGAGCAGTTCTTC.

This clonotype was seen at least ten times. J is TRBJ1-1 and V is TRBV12-3 or TRBV12-4; D is possibly TRBD1 (6 bases). V was shortened by 8 bases and J by 0 bases, with 13 bases between the two germline ends. The CDR3 length is 14 residues. CDR3 coding DNA: TGTGCCAGCGGGGACATGACAGTGAACACTGAAGCTTTCTTT. This translates into CASGDMTVNTEAFF.

This clonotype was seen a handful of times. This chain uses TRBV3-1 with TRBJ2-1; TRBD2 is a possible D gene (6 bases). CDR3 length: 16 residues. CDR1 is LGHDT, CDR2 YNNKEL, per germline (reference sequence). V lost 1 base and J 2 bases, leaving 12 bases between the germline ends. The CDR3, as DNA: TGTGCCAGCAGCCAAGTAACTAGCAGAGCCTACAATGAGCAGTTCTTC. It yields the protein CASSQVTSRAYNEQFF.

This clonotype was recorded many times. V and J are TRBV28 and TRBJ2-3; no firm D call. Deletions cut 8 bases from V and 3 bases from J, with 18 bases between. The V gene's germline CDR1 is MDHEN and CDR2 SYDVKM. This CDR3 spans 15 amino acids. The CDR3 sequence: CASSTQLGFTDTQYF. CDR3 DNA sequence: TGTGCCAGCTCGACACAGCTCGGATTTACAGATACGCAGTATTTT. Based on the CDR3 plus reference TRBV28 and TRBJ2-3, the full variable domain is DVKVTQSSRYLVKRTGEKVFLECVQDMDHENMFWYRQDPGLGLRLIYFSYDVKMKEKGDIPEGYSVSREKKERFSLILESASTNQTSMYLCASSTQLGFTDTQYFGPGTRLTVL.

This clonotype was seen many times. V usage is TRBV5-1 and J usage is TRBJ2-3; 8 bases map to TRBD2. The V segment lost 4 bases and the J segment 5 bases; nucleotides outside the gene matches: 6. The CDR3 runs 14 residues. Germline V CDR1 and CDR2: SGHRS, YFSETQ. The CDR3 region has the DNA TGCGCCAGCAGCGAAGCGGGAGCACGAGATACGCAGTATTTT. This encodes CASSEAGARDTQYF.

V usage is TRBV7-9 and J usage is TRBJ1-5; D uncertain. This CDR3 contains 13 residues. Trimming removed 5 bases at V and 9 bases at J, with 14 bases between. Germline lookup yields CDR1 SEHNR and CDR2 FQNEAQ (reference sequence). The DNA of the CDR3 is TGTGCCAGCAGCCCGCTCCCGGGATCGCCCCAGCATTTT. Protein product: CASSPLPGSPQHF.

The V and J genes are TRBV5-5 and TRBJ2-1; D possibly matches TRBD1 or TRBD2 (5 bases each). CDR1 and CDR2 from the germline V gene are SGHKS and YYEKEE (reference sequence). Deletions cut 7 bases from V and 8 bases from J, with 19 bases between. The CDR3 sequence is 14 residues long. CDR3 coding DNA: TGTGCCAGCGCCCCTCCATTCCGGGGCCATGAGCAGTTCTTC. It yields the protein CASAPPFRGHEQFF.

The genes are TRBV7-2 and TRBJ2-7; 7 bases are a match to TRBD2. Germline CDR1 and CDR2: SGHTA and FQGNSA. V dropped 0 bases and J dropped 2; count of bases not matched to a gene: 22. The CDR3 sequence is 21 residues long. Here the CDR3 reads CASSLAVQVNRTRTYTYEQYF. DNA of the CDR3: TGTGCCAGCAGCTTAGCCGTCCAAGTCAACCGGACTAGGACCTATACCTACGAGCAGTACTTC.

The J gene is TRBJ1-5, the V gene TRBV12-5; maybe TRBD1 (6 bases). The ends were cut back, 4 bases at V and 2 bases at J, with 15 bases in the middle. The CDR3 spans 16 residues. Per the germline V gene, CDR1 is LGHNT and CDR2 is FRNRAP. CDR3 DNA: TGTGCTAGTGGTTGGGACAAGGGGGTTGGCAATCAGCCCCAGCATTTT. Translation gives CASGWDKGVGNQPQHF. Based on the CDR3 plus reference TRBV12-5 and TRBJ1-5, the full variable domain is DARVTQTPRHKVTEMGQEVTMRCQPILGHNTVFWYRQTMMQGLELLAYFRNRAPLDDSGMPKDRFSAEMPDATLATLKIQPSEPRDSAVYFCASGWDKGVGNQPQHFGDGTRLSIL.

This clonotype came up many times. The genes are TRBV7-2 and TRBJ2-7; D remains ambiguous. Trimming took 1 base from V and 6 from J, leaving 13 bases between them. Germline CDR1 reads SGHTA; CDR2 reads FQGNSA. CDR3 length equals 14 residues. In DNA form, the CDR3 reads TGTGCCAGCAGCTTAGTGGCGGACCTGGGCGAGCAGTACTTC. It specifies CASSLVADLGEQYF.